The subject of this entry is one T cell receptor (beta chain). These data are taken from a study of blood T cell repertoires in COVID-19. In germline, CDR1 is SEHNR, CDR2 FQNEAQ (reference sequence). The length of the CDR3 is 16 residues. The J segment lost 0 bases and the V segment lost 5 bases, leaving 7 bases of the junction unmatched. Generated by immunoSEQ multiplex PCR, the TCRdb table keeps only in-frame clones and is missing some. The sample carries about 210,000 clones, 80% to 90% recorded once. The V call is TRBV7-9, the J call TRBJ2-1; 7 nucleotides match TRBD2. The clonotype originates from a woman at least 80 years old with COVID-19, enrolled during active disease. Material for sequencing was peripheral blood. In DNA form, the CDR3 reads TGTGCCAGCAGCCCTGGGACTACGAGCTCCTACAATGAGCAGTTCTTC. Amino acids: CASSPGTTSSYNEQFF.